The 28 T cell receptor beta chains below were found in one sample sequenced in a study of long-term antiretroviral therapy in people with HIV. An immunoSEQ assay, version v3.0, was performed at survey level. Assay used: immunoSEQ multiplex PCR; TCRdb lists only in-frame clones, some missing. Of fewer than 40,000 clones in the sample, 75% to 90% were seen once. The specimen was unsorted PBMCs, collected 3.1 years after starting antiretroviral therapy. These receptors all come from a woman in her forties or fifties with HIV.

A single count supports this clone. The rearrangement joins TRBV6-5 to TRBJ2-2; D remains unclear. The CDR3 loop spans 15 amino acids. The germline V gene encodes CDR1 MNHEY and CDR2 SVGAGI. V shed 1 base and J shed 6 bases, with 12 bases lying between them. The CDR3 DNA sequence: TGTGCCAGCAGTTACTGGCAGAGAGGAGCCGGGGAGCTGTTTTTT. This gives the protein CASSYWQRGAGELFF.

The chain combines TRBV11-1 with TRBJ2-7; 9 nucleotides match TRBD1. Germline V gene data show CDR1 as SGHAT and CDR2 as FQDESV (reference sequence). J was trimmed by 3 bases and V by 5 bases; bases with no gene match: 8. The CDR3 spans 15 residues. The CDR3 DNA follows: TGTGCCAGCAGCATGGATGGGGACAGGGACTACGAGCAGTACTTC. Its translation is CASSMDGDRDYEQYF.

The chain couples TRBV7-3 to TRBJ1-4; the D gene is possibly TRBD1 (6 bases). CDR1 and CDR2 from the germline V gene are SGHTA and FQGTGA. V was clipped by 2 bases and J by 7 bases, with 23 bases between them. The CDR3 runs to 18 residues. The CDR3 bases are TGTGCCAGCAGCTTACCGTATCATACAGGGTGTGTAGGTGAAAAACTGTTTTTT. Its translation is CASSLPYHTGCVGEKLFF.

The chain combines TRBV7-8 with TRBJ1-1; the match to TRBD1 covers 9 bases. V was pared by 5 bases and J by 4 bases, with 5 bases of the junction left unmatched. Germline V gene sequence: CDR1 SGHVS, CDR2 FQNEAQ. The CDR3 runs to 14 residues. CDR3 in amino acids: CASSPTGGFTEAFF. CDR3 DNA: TGTGCCAGCAGCCCGACAGGGGGATTCACTGAAGCTTTCTTT.

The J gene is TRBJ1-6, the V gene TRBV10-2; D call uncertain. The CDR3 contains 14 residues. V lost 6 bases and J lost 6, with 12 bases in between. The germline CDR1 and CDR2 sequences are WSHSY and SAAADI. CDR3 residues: CASREKGFNSPLHF. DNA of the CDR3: TGCGCCAGCAGGGAAAAAGGGTTTAATTCACCCCTCCACTTT.

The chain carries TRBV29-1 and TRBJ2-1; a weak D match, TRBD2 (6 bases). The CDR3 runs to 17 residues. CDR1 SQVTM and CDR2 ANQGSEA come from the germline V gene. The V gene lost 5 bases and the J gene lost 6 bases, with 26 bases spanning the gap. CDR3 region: CSVRGRLEHTGGNEQFF. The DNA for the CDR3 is TGCAGCGTTAGAGGTAGACTAGAACACACCGGGGGCAATGAGCAGTTCTTC.

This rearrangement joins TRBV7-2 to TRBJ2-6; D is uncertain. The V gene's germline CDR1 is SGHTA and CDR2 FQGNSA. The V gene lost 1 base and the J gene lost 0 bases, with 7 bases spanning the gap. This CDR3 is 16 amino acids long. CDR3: CASSLVPDSGANVLTF. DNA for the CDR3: TGTGCCAGCAGCTTAGTTCCCGACTCTGGGGCCAACGTCCTGACTTTC.

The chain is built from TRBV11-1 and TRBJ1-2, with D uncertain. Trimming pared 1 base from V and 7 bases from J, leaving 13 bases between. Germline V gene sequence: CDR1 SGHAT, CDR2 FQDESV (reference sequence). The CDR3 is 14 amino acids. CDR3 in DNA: TGTGCCAGCAGCTTAGAGGTGGGGATCGGTGGCTACACCTTC. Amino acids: CASSLEVGIGGYTF.

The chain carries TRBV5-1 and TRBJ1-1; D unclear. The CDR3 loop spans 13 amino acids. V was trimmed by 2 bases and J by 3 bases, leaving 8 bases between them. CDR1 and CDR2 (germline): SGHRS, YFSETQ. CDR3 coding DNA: TGCGCCAGCAGCTTTGGACCGGACACTGAAGCTTTCTTT. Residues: CASSFGPDTEAFF.

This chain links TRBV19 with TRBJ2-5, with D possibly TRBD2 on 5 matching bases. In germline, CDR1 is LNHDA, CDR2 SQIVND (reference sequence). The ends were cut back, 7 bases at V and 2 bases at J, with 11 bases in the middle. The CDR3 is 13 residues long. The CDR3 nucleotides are TGTGCCAGTAAATCGGACTTACAAGAGACCCAGTACTTC. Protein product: CASKSDLQETQYF.

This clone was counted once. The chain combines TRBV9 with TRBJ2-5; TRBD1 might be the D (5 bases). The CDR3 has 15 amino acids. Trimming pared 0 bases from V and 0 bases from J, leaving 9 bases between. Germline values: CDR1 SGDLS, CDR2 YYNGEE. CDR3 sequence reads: CASSVGDRDQETQYF. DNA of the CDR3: TGTGCCAGCAGCGTAGGAGACAGAGACCAAGAGACCCAGTACTTC.

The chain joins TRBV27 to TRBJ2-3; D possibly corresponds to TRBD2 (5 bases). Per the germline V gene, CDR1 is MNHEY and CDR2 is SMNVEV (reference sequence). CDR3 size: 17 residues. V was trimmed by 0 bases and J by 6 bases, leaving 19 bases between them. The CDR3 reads CASSLSPDSRGLDTQYF. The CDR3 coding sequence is TGTGCCAGCAGTTTATCCCCGGACTCCCGCGGATTGGATACGCAGTATTTT.

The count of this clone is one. Written as DNA, the CDR3 is TGTGCCAGCAGTTCGACAGGGGGTAAGGATGGCTACACCTTC. Translation: CASSSTGGKDGYTF. The V and J genes are TRBV2 and TRBJ1-2, with 9 positions matching TRBD1. Losses at the gene ends were 5 bases for V and 6 bases for J; bases not matched to a gene: 7. CDR3 length: 14 residues. Germline values: CDR1 SNHLY, CDR2 FYNNEI.

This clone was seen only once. The CDR3, as DNA: TGTGCCAGCAGCCCAGCTAGCAGGTACGAGCAGTACTTC. Amino acid sequence: CASSPASRYEQYF. The V and J genes are TRBV7-9 and TRBJ2-7; D perhaps matches TRBD2 (5 bases). The CDR3 contains 13 residues. Deletions cut 5 bases from V and 4 bases from J, with 12 bases between. Germline V CDR1 and CDR2: SEHNR, FQNEAQ (reference sequence).

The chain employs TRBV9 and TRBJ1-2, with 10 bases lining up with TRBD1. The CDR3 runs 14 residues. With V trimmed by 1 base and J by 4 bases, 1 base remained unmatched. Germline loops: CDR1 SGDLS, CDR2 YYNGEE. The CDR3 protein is CASSVRTGGYGYTF. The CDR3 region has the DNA TGTGCCAGCAGCGTAAGGACAGGGGGCTATGGCTACACCTTC.

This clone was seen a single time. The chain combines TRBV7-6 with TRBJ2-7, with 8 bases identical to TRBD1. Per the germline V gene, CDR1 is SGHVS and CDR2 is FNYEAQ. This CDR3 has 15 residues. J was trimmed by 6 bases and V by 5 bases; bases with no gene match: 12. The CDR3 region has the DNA TGTGCCAGCAGCCTCGGCTGGACAGGGCAAGGCGAGCAGTACTTC. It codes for CASSLGWTGQGEQYF.

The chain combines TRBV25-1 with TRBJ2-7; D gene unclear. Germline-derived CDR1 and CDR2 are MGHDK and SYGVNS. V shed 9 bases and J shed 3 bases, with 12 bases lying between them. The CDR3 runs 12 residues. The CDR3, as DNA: TGTGCCAGTCGGACGCGTGACTACGAGCAGTACTTC. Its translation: CASRTRDYEQYF.

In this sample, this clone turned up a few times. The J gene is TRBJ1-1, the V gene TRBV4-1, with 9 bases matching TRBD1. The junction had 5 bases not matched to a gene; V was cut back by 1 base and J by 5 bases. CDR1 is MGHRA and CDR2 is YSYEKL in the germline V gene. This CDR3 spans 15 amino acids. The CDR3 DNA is TGCGCCAGCAGCCAAGCAGGACAGGGGAGGACTGAAGCTTTCTTT. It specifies CASSQAGQGRTEAFF.

The CDR3 protein is CASSPEVNTDTQYF. As DNA, the CDR3 is TGTGCCAGCAGCCCCGAGGTCAATACAGATACGCAGTATTTT. The V call is TRBV5-6, the J call TRBJ2-3; no clear D gene. Trimming took off 4 bases at V and 3 bases at J, with 12 bases between the two ends. Germline V CDR1 and CDR2: SGHDT, YYEEEE. The CDR3 is made up of 14 amino acids.

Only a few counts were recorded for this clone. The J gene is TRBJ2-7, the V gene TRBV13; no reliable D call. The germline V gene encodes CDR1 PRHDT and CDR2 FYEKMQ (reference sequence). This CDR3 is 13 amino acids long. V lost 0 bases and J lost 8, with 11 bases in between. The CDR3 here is CASSLGTPGKQYF. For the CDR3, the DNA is TGTGCCAGCAGCTTAGGAACCCCGGGTAAGCAGTACTTC.

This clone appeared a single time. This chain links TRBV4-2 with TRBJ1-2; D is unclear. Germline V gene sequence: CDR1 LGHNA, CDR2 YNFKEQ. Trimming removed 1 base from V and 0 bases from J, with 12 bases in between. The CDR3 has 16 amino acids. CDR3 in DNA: TGTGCCAGCAGCCAAGTCCTCAGCCGAACTAACTATGGCTACACCTTC. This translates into CASSQVLSRTNYGYTF.

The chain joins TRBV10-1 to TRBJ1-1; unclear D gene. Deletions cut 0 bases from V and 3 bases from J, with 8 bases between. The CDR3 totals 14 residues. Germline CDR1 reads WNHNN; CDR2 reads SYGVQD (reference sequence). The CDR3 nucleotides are TGCGCCAGCAGTGAGTCTCCGGACTACACTGAAGCTTTCTTT. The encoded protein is CASSESPDYTEAFF.

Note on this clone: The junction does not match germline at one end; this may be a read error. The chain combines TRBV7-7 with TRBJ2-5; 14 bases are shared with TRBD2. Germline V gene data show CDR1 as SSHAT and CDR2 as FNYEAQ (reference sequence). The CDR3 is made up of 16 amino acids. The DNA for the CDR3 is TGTGCTAGCAGCCCGGGACTAGCGGGGGTCCAAGAGACCCAGTACTTC. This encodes CASSPGLAGVQETQYF. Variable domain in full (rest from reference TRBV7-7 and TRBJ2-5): GAGVSQSPRYKVTKRGQDVTLRCDPISSHATLYWYQQALGQGPEFLTYFNYEAQPDKSGLPSDRFSAERPEGSISTLTIQRTEQRDSAMYRCASSPGLAGVQETQYFGPGTRLLVL.

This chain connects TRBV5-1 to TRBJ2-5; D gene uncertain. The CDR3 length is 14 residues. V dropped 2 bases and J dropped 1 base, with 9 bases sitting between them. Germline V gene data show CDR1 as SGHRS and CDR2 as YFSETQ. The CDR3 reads CASSFWGIQETQYF. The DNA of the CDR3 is TGCGCCAGCAGCTTTTGGGGAATCCAAGAGACCCAGTACTTC.

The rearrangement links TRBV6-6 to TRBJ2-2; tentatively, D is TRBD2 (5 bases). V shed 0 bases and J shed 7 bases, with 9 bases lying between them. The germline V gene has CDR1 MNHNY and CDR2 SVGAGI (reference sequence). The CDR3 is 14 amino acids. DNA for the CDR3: TGTGCCAGCAGTTACTCTCTAGCACGCGGGGAGCTGTTTTTT. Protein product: CASSYSLARGELFF.

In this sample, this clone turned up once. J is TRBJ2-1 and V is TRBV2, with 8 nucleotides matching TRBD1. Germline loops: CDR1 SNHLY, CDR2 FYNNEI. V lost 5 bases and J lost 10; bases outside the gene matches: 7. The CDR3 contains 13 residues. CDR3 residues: CASSSTGGGEQFF. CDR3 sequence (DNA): TGTGCCAGCAGTTCAACAGGGGGTGGAGAGCAGTTCTTC.

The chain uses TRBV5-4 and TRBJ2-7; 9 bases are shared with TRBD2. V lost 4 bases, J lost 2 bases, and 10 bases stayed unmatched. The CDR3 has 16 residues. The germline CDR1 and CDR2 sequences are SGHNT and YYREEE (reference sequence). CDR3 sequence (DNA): TGTGCCAGCAGCCCTTGGAAGCGGGGGGCCGCCTACGAGCAGTACTTC. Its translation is CASSPWKRGAAYEQYF.

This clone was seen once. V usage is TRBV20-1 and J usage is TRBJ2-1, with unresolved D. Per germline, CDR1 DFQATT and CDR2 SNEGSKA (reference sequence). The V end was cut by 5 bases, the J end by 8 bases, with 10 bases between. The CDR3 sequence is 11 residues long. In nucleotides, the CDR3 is TGCAGTGCTCCAACTAAGGATGAGCAGTTCTTC. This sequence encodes CSAPTKDEQFF.